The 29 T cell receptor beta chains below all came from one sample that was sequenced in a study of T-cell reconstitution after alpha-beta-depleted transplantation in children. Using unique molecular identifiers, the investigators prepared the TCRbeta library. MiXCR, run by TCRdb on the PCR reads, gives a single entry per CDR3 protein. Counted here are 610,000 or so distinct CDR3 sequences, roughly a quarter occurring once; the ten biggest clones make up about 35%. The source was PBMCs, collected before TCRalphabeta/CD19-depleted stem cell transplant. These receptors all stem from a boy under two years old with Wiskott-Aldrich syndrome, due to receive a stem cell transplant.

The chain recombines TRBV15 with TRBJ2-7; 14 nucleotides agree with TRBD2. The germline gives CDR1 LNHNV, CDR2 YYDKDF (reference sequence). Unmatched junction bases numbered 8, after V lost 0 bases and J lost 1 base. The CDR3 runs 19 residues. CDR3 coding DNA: TGTGCCACCAGCAGAGAACCGGGACTAGCGGGAGTACCTTCCTACGAGCAGTACTTC. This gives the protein CATSREPGLAGVPSYEQYF.

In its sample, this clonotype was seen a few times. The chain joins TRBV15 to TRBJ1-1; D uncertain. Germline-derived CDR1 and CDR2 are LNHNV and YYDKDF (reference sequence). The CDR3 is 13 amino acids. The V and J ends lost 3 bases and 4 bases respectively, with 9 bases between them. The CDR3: CATSRVDSTEAFF. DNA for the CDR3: TGTGCCACCAGCAGGGTGGATAGCACTGAAGCTTTCTTT.

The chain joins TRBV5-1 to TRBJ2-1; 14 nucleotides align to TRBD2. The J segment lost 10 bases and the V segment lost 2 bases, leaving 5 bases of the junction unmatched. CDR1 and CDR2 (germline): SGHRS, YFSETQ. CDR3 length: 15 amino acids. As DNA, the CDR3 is TGCGCCAGCAGCTTAGGGACTAGCGGGAGCGGAGAGCAGTTCTTC. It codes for CASSLGTSGSGEQFF.

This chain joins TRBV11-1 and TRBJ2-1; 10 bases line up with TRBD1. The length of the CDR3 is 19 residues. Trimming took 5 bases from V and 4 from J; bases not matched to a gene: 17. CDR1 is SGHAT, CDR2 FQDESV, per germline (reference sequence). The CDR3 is CASSGGDRGRSGPYNEQFF. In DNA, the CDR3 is TGTGCCAGCAGCGGAGGGGACAGGGGTAGGAGCGGGCCGTACAATGAGCAGTTCTTC.

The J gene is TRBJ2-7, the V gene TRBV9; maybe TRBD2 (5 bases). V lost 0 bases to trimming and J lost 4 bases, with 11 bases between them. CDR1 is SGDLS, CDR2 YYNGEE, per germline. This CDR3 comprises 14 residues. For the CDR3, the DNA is TGTGCCAGCAGCGTAGACCCCACTAGGTACGAGCAGTACTTC. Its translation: CASSVDPTRYEQYF.

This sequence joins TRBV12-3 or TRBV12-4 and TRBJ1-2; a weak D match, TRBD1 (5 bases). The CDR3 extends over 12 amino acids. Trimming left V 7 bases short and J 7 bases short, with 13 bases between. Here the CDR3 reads CASTHGGRGYTF. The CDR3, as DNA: TGTGCCAGCACTCATGGGGGTCGTGGCTACACCTTC.

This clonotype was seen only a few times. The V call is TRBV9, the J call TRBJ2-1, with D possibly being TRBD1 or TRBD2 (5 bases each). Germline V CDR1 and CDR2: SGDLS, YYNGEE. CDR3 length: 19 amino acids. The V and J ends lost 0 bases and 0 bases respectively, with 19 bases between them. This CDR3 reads CASSVGGDGIQNSYNEQFF. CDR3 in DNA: TGTGCCAGCAGCGTAGGTGGGGACGGGATTCAAAACTCCTACAATGAGCAGTTCTTC.

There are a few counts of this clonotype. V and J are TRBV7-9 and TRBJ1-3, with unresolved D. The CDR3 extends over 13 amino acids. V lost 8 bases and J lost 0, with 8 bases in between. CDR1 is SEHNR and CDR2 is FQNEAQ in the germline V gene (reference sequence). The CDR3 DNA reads TGTGCCAGCGGGGTTGGCTCTGGAAACACCATATATTTT. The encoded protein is CASGVGSGNTIYF.

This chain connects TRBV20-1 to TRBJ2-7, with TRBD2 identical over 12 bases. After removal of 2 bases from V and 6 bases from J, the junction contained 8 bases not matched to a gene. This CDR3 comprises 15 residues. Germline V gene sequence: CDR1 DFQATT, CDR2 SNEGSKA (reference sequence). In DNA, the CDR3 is TGCAGTGCTAGACTAGCGGGAGGGCGGGACCCCGAGCAGTACTTC. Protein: CSARLAGGRDPEQYF.

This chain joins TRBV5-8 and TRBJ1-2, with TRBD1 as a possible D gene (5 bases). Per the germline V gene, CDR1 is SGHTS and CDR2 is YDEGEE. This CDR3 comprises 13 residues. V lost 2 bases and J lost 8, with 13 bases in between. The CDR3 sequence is CASSFFRVEGYTF. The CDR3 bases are TGTGCCAGCAGCTTCTTCAGGGTGGAGGGCTACACCTTC.

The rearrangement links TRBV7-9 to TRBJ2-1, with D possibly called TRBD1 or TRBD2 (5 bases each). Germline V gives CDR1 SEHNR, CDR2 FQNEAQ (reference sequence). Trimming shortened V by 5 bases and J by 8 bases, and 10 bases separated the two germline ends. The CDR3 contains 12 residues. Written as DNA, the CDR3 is TGTGCCAGCAGCCGGGGCAGGGATGAGCAGTTCTTC. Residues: CASSRGRDEQFF.

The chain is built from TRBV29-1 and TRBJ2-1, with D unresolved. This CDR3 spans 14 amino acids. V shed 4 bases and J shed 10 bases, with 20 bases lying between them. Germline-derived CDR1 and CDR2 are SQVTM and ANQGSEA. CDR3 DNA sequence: TGCAGCGTTGTAAAACCCTCCGTCGGGTACGAGCAGTTCTTC. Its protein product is CSVVKPSVGYEQFF.

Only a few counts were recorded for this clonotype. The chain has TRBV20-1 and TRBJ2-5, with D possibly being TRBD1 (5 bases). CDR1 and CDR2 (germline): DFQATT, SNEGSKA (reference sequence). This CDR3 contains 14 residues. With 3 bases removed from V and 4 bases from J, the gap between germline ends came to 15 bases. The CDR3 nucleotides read TGCAGTGCTAGTCGCCAGGGAAGAGGAGAGACCCAGTACTTC. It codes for CSASRQGRGETQYF.

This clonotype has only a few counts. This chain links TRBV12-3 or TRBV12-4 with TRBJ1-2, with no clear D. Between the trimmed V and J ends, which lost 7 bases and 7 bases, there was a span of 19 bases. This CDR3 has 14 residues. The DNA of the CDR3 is TGTGCCAGCACCGAAACAAGGCGCCTGAGTGGCTACACCTTC. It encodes CASTETRRLSGYTF.

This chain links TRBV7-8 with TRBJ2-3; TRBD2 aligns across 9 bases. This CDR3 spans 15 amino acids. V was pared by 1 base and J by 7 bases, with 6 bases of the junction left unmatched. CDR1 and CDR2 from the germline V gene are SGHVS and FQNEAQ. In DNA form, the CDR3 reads TGTGCCAGCAGCTTAGGGGGTAGCGGGAGTTATACGCAGTATTTT. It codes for CASSLGGSGSYTQYF.

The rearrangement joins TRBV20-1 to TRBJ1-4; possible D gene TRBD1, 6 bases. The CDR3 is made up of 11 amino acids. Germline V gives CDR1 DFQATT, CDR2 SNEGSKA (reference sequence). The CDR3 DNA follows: TGCAGAGCGGGACACTCTGAAAAACTGTTTTTT. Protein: CRAGHSEKLFF.

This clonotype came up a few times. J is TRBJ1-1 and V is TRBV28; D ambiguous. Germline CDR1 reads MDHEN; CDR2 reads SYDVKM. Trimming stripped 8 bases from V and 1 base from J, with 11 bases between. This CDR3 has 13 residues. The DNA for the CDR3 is TGTGCCAGCCGACCAGTGGGGAACACTGAAGCTTTCTTT. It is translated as CASRPVGNTEAFF. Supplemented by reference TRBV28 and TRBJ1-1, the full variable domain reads DVKVTQSSRYLVKRTGEKVFLECVQDMDHENMFWYRQDPGLGLRLIYFSYDVKMKEKGDIPEGYSVSREKKERFSLILESASTNQTSMYLCASRPVGNTEAFFGQGTRLTVV.

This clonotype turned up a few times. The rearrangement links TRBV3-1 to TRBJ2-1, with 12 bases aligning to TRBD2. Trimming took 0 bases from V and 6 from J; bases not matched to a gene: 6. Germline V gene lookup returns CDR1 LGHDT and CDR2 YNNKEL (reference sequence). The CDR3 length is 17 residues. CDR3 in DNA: TGTGCCAGCAGCCAAGAGCCTCTAGCGGGAGGGCGCAATGAGCAGTTCTTC. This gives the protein CASSQEPLAGGRNEQFF.

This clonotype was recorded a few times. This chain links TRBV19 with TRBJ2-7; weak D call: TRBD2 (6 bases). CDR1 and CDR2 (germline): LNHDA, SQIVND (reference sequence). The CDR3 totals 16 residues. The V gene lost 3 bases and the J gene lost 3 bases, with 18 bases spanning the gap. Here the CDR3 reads CASSISPTGVFYEQYF. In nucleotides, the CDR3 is TGTGCCAGTAGTATTAGCCCTACGGGGGTCTTCTACGAGCAGTACTTC.

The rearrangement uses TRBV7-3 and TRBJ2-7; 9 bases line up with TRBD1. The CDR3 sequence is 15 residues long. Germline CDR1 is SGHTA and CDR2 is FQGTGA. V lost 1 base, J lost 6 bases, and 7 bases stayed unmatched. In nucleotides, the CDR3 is TGTGCCAGCAGCTTAATGGGACAGGGAAACAGCGAGCAGTACTTC. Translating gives CASSLMGQGNSEQYF.

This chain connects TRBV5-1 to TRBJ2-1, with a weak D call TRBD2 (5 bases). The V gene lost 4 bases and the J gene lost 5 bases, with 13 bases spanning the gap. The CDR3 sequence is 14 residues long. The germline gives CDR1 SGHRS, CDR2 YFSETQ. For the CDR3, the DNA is TGCGCCAGCAGCCTCTCAGCGGAAGACAATGAGCAGTTCTTC. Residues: CASSLSAEDNEQFF.

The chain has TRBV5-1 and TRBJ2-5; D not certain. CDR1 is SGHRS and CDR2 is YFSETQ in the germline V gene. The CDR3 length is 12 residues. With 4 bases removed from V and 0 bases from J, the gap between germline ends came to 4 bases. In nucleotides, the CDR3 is TGCGCCAGCAGCACTAACCAAGAGACCCAGTACTTC. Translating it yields CASSTNQETQYF.

The CDR3 DNA reads as TGCGCCAGCAGGCTGACAGGGTCCGGTTACGAGCAGTACTTC. This encodes CASRLTGSGYEQYF. V is TRBV10-2 and J is TRBJ2-7; 7 bases map to TRBD1. V lost 6 bases, J lost 4 bases, and 9 bases stayed unmatched. CDR3 size: 14 residues. The germline V gene has CDR1 WSHSY and CDR2 SAAADI.

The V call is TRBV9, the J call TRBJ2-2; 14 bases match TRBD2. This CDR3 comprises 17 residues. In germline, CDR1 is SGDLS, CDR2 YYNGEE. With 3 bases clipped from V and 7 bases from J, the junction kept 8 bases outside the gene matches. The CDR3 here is CASSGGLAGVQGGELFF. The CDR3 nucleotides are TGTGCCAGCAGCGGGGGACTAGCGGGAGTGCAGGGCGGGGAGCTGTTTTTT.

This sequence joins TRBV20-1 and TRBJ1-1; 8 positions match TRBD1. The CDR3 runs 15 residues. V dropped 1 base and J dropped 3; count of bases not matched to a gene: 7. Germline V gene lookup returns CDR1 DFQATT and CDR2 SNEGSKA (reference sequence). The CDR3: CSARVYETGDTEAFF. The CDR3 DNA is TGCAGTGCTAGAGTCTATGAGACAGGGGACACTGAAGCTTTCTTT.

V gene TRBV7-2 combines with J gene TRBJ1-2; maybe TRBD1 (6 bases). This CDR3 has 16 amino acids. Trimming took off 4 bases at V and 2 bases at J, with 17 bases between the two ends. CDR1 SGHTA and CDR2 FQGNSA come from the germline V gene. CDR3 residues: CASSSPGGQPNYGYTF. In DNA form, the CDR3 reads TGTGCCAGCAGCTCCCCCGGGGGGCAACCGAACTATGGCTACACCTTC.

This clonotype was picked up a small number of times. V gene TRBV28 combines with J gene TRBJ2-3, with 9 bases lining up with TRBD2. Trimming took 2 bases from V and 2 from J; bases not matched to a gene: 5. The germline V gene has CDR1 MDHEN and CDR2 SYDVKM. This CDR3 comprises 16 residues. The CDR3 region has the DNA TGTGCCAGCAGTTTAGCCCTAGCGGGGTCCACAGATACGCAGTATTTT. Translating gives CASSLALAGSTDTQYF. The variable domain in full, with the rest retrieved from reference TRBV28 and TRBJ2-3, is DVKVTQSSRYLVKRTGEKVFLECVQDMDHENMFWYRQDPGLGLRLIYFSYDVKMKEKGDIPEGYSVSREKKERFSLILESASTNQTSMYLCASSLALAGSTDTQYFGPGTRLTVL.

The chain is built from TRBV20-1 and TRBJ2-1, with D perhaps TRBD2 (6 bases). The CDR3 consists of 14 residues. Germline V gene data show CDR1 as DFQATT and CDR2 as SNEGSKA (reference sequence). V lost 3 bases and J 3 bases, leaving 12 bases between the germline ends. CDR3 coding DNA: TGCAGTGCTAGTACGGGGGAGTTCTACAATGAGCAGTTCTTC. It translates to CSASTGEFYNEQFF.

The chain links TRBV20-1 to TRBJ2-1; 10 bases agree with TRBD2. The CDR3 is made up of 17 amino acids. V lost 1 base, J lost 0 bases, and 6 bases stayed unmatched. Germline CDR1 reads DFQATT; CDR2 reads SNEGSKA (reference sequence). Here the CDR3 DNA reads TGCAGTGCTAGAGGACTAGCGGGTATGAGCTCCTACAATGAGCAGTTCTTC. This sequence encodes CSARGLAGMSSYNEQFF.